These T cell receptor beta chains were read from a single sample in a study of regulatory T cells in long-lasting Graves disease. One entry per CDR3 protein, called by TCRdb with MiXCR from the multiplex PCR reads. The sample lists under 500,000 distinct CDR3 sequences; around 21% were seen once. The material was peripheral blood mononuclear cells (PBMCs), obtained when the disease was refractory, from a patient treated with antithyroid drugs. These receptors were taken from a female donor with Graves disease. The CDR3 runs from the conserved cysteine through the conserved F or W. The D gene is left open where the match is weak. Expanded clones are given a class, and other clones once, few, many or no size at all.

j_call d_call v_call clone_size cdr3_length cdr3_nt cdr3_aa
TRBJ1-6 TRBD1 TRBV12-3/TRBV12-4 many 13 TGTGCCAGCAGTTCCACAGGGGATTCACCCCTCCACTTT CASSSTGDSPLHF
TRBJ2-7 TRBD2 TRBV7-2 many 15 TGTGCCAGCAGCCGGACTAGCGGGAGCTCCTACGAGCAGTACTTC CASSRTSGSSYEQYF
TRBJ2-7 TRBD2 TRBV6-1 - 15 TGTGCCAGCAGTGAATTTAGCGGGAGTGCCTACGAGCAGTACTTC CASSEFSGSAYEQYF
TRBJ1-2 TRBD1 TRBV2 - 14 TGTGCCAGCCGGTATGACAGGGGTAACTATGGCTACACCTTC CASRYDRGNYGYTF
TRBJ2-7 - TRBV14 - 16 TGTGCCAGCAGCCAAGATGGGACCCCGATTCGCTACGAGCAGTACTTC CASSQDGTPIRYEQYF
TRBJ2-7 - TRBV7-2 many 15 TGTGCCAGCAGCTTAGGGATACCCCCCCCTTACGAGCAGTACTTC CASSLGIPPPYEQYF
TRBJ1-2 TRBD1 TRBV12-3/TRBV12-4 few 13 TGTGCCAGCAGTCGAGGGGGCGGGTTTGGCTACACCTTC CASSRGGGFGYTF
TRBJ2-7 - TRBV30 - 13 TGTGCCTGGAGTGTACTTTGGCCCTACGAGCAGTACTTC CAWSVLWPYEQYF
TRBJ1-2 TRBD1 TRBV20-1 - 13 TGCAGTGCTAGGGACAGGGGCGAATATGGCTACACCTTC CSARDRGEYGYTF
TRBJ2-3 - TRBV5-1 - 14 TGCGCCAGCACCCGGGGAAGCGCGACAGATACGCAGTATTTT CASTRGSATDTQYF
TRBJ2-7 TRBD1 TRBV7-9 many 15 TGTGCCAGCAGCTCGACAGGGGGCAATCACTACGAGCAGTACTTC CASSSTGGNHYEQYF
TRBJ1-2 - TRBV7-6 - 14 TGTGCCAGCAGCCTATGGGGTCCTAACTATGGCTACACCTTC CASSLWGPNYGYTF
TRBJ2-5 TRBD1 TRBV2 many 16 TGTGCCAGCAGTGAAGCTGGACAGGGGGAGGTAGAGACCCAGTACTTC CASSEAGQGEVETQYF
TRBJ1-4 - TRBV19 once 14 TGTGCCAGTATGAAGGGAGGAACTAATGAAAAACTGTTTTTT CASMKGGTNEKLFF
TRBJ2-7 TRBD2 TRBV6-2/TRBV6-3 many 17 TGTGCCAGCAGTTACTCGACTAGCGGGAGCTTGGGCGACGAGCAGTACTTC CASSYSTSGSLGDEQYF
TRBJ2-7 TRBD1 TRBV4-3 - 15 TGCGCCAGCAGCGTTTCCGGGACAGGAGCCTACGAGCAGTACTTC CASSVSGTGAYEQYF
TRBJ2-7 - TRBV28 many 12 TGTGCCAGCACCAACACAGGCTACGAGCAGTACTTC CASTNTGYEQYF
TRBJ2-2 TRBD1 TRBV20-1 - 15 TGCAGTGCTAGAAGAGGGACAGTACGTAACGGGGAGCTGTTTTTT CSARRGTVRNGELFF
TRBJ2-7 TRBD2 TRBV20-1 - 17 TGCAGTGCTACCGCCTCTTGGACTAGCGCCAGCTCCTACGAGCAGTACTTC CSATASWTSASSYEQYF
TRBJ2-7 TRBD2 TRBV11-2 many 17 TGTGCCAGCAGCTTAGCTTGGATAGCGGGATACTCCTACGAGCAGTACTTC CASSLAWIAGYSYEQYF
TRBJ2-3 TRBD1 TRBV2 few 14 TGTGCCAGCAGTGATGTACAGGGGAAAGATACGCAGTATTTT CASSDVQGKDTQYF
TRBJ1-5 - TRBV2 - 16 TGTGCCAGCAGCCCCTCGGGGGGTTTAAGCAATCAGCCCCAGCATTTT CASSPSGGLSNQPQHF
TRBJ2-2 - TRBV7-2 many 14 TGTGCCAGCAAAGTTCTAGCGAATTCCGGGGAGCTGTTTTTT CASKVLANSGELFF
TRBJ1-3 - TRBV12-3/TRBV12-4 few 13 TGTGCCAGCAGTTTAGGGCCTGGAAACACCATATATTTT CASSLGPGNTIYF
TRBJ2-5 TRBD2 TRBV24-1 many 15 TGTGCCACCACCAACCGGGAGGGCCGGCAAGAGACCCAGTACTTC CATTNREGRQETQYF
TRBJ2-7 - TRBV6-4 - 17 TGTGCCAGCAGTTACTCGTTTAGGACAGCACACGGGCGGGAGCAGTACTTC CASSYSFRTAHGREQYF
TRBJ1-6 TRBD1 TRBV19 - 16 TGTGCCAGTAGTCCGGACAGGGGGTCGAATAATTCACCCCTCCACTTT CASSPDRGSNNSPLHF
TRBJ1-2 - TRBV7-2 - 14 TGTGCCAGCAGCTTGTTTTCGTCTAACTATGGCTACACCTTC CASSLFSSNYGYTF
TRBJ1-6 - TRBV19 - 14 TGTGCCAGTCGACGTTGGGGGTATAGTTCACCCCTCCACTTT CASRRWGYSSPLHF
TRBJ2-3 TRBD2 TRBV20-1 - 15 TGCAGTGCTAGAGGGGGTAGCGGGGGCACAGATACGCAGTATTTT CSARGGSGGTDTQYF
TRBJ2-7 - TRBV25-1 - 14 TGTGCCAGCAGTGAATATTCGACAAGCTACGAGCAGTACTTC CASSEYSTSYEQYF
TRBJ1-1 TRBD1 TRBV7-2 - 15 TGTGCCAGCAGCGCCCGACAGGGTTGGGACACTGAAGCTTTCTTT CASSARQGWDTEAFF
TRBJ2-7 - TRBV12-3/TRBV12-4 many 13 TGTGCCAGCAGCCGTGGGCCCATCTACGAGCAGTACTTC CASSRGPIYEQYF
TRBJ1-2 - TRBV6-1 many 13 TGTGCCAGCAGAACGGACCGGGGAGATGGCTACACCTTC CASRTDRGDGYTF
TRBJ1-2 - TRBV5-1 many 14 TGCGCCAGCAGCCCCGACGGAACCTCCTATGGCTACACCTTC CASSPDGTSYGYTF
TRBJ2-2 TRBD1 TRBV12-5 few 20 TGTGCTAGTGGTTTTACGGACGCGACAGGGGGCGGACCTAACACCGGGGAGCTGTTTTTT CASGFTDATGGGPNTGELFF
TRBJ1-6 TRBD1 TRBV27 few 16 TGTGCCAGCAGTAAAACTAACAGGGGTAACAGTTCACCCCTCCACTTT CASSKTNRGNSSPLHF
TRBJ2-7 - TRBV29-1 few 11 TGCAGCGTCACCACGGGCCACGAGCAGTACTTC CSVTTGHEQYF
TRBJ2-4 TRBD1 TRBV7-9 - 15 TGTGCCAGCAGCTGGGACAGGGGAACCAAAAACATTCAGTACTTC CASSWDRGTKNIQYF
TRBJ2-5 - TRBV12-5 - 11 TGTGCTAGTGGATTGGGAGAGACCCAGTACTTC CASGLGETQYF
TRBJ1-6 - TRBV7-2 - 15 TGTGCCAGCAGCTTAGTAGGACAGTATAATTCACCCCTCCACTTT CASSLVGQYNSPLHF
TRBJ2-7 - TRBV28 many 16 TGTGCCAGCAGCCTCCCCGGGCCAGGGCGGTCCTACGAGCAGTACTTC CASSLPGPGRSYEQYF
TRBJ2-4 - TRBV6-2/TRBV6-3 few 15 TGTGCCAGCAGTGATCTCACCAGGGAAAAAAACATTCAGTACTTC CASSDLTREKNIQYF
TRBJ1-2 TRBD1 TRBV19 - 14 TGTGCCAGTAGTACGATGACAGGGGGCCAAGGCTACACCTTC CASSTMTGGQGYTF
TRBJ2-2 - TRBV7-3 many 14 TGTGCCAGCAGCTTAACTAGCGTTAACGGGGAGCTGTTTTTT CASSLTSVNGELFF
TRBJ1-1 - TRBV18 - 14 TGTGCCAGCTCACCGCCATCGAGGAACACTGAAGCTTTCTTT CASSPPSRNTEAFF
TRBJ1-1 - TRBV11-2 many 16 TGTGCCAGCAGCTTAGATTTGAGAGGGCGGGTTACTGAAGCTTTCTTT CASSLDLRGRVTEAFF
TRBJ2-5 - TRBV6-4 - 12 TGTGCCAGCAGTCGCGTTGAAGAGACCCAGTACTTC CASSRVEETQYF
TRBJ1-1 TRBD1 TRBV30 few 13 TGTGCCTGGGCCGGGACAGGGTACACTGAAGCTTTCTTT CAWAGTGYTEAFF
TRBJ2-5 TRBD2 TRBV28 many 18 TGTGCCAGCAGTTTTGGTACTAGCGGGAGAAAGTACCAAGAGACCCAGTACTTC CASSFGTSGRKYQETQYF
TRBJ1-1 - TRBV30 - 13 TGTGCCTGGAGTCACAGGGTCGGAACTGAAGCTTTCTTT CAWSHRVGTEAFF